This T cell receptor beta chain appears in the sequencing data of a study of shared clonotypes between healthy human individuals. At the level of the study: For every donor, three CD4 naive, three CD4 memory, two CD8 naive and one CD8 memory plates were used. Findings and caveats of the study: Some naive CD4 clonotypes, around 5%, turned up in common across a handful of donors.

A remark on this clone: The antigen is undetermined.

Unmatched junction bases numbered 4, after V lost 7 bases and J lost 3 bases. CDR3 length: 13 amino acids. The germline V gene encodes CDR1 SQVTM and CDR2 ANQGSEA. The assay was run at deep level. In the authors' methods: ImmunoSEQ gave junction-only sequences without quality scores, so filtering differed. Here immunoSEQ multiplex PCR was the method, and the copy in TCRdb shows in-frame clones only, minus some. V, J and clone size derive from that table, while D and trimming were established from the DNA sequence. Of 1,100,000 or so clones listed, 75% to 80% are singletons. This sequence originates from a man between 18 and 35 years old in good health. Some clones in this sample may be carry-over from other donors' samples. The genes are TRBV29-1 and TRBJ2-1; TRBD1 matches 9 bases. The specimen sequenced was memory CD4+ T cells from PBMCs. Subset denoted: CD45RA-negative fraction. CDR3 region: CSAPGQGYNEQFF. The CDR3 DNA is TGCAGCGCCCCGGGACAGGGCTACAATGAGCAGTTCTTC.